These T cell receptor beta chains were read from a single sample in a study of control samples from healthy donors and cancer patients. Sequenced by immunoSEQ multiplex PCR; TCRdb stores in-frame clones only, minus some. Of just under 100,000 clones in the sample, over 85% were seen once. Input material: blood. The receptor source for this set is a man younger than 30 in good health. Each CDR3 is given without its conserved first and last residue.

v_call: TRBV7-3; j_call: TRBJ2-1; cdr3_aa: ASSSGPSFGNEQF
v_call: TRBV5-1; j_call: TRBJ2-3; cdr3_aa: ASSLGQGDADTQY
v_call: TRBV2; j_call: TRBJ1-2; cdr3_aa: AGRQGPYGYT
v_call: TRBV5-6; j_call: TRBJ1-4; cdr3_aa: ASSGDRGPFATNEKLF
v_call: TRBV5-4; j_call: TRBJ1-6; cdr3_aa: ASSPGQNSPLH
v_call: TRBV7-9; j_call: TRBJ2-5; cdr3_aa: ASSLEDGLGETQY
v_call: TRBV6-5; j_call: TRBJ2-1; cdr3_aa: ASSYETSGGEEF
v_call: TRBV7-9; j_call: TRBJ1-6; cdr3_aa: ASSLGRGTGGNSPLH
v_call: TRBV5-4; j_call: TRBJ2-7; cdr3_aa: ASSLESYEQY
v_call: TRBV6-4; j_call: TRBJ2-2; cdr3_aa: ASSGDSNTGELF
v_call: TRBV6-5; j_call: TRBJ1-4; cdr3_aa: ASSNRDYDEKLF
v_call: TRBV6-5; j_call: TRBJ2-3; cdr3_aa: ASIISRDIRDTQY
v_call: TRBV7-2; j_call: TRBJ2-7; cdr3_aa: ASSFTGTSANEQY
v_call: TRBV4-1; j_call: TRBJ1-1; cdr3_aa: ASSTREGTEAF
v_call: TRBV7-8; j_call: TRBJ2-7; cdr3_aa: ASSLSDLSSYEQY
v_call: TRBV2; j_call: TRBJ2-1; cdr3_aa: ATLGTSFDLSSYNEQF
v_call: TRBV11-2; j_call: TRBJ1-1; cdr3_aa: ASSLDSVLLEAF
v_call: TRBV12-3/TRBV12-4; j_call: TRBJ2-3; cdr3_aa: ASRIRSDTQY
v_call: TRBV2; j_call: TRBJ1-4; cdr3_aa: ASTFGTGLEKLF
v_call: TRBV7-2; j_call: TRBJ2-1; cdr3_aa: ASSFSGGVQF
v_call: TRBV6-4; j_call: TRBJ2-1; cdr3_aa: ASSVGGGRGNNEQF
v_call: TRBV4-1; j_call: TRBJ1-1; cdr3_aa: ASSQDPTRVEAF
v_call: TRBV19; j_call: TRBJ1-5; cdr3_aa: ASRTLGGAWDQPQH
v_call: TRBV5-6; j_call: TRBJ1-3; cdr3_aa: ASSWDLSGNTIY
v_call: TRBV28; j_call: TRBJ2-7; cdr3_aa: ASSYTSGAHYEQY
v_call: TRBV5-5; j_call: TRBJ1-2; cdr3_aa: ASSLANYGYT
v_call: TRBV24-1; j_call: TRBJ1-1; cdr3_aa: ATQETGGTEAF
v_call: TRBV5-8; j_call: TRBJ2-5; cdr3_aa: ASSLDPVGGTQY
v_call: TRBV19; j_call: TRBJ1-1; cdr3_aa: ASSRNTEAF
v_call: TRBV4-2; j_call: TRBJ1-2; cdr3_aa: ASSQDQGRGPERGYT
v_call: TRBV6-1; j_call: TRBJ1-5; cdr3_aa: ASSEFGDSNQPQH
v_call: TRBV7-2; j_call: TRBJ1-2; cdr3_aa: ASSSETNYGYT
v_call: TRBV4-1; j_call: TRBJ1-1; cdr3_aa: ASSQDPGNTEAF
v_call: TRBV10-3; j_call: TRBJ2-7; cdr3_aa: AIREDFEQY
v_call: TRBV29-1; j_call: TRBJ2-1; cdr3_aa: SVDTSSYNEQF
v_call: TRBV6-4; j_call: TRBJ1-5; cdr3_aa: ATPGYSNQPQH
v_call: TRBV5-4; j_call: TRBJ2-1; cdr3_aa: ASSFGTSGRNEQF
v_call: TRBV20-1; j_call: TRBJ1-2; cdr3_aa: SASRGVGYGYT
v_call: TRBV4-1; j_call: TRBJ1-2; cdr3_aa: ASSQDTLEGGGRNYGYT
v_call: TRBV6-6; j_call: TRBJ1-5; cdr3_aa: ATRDGDSNQPQH
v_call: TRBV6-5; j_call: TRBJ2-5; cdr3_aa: ASRTGQGGQETQY
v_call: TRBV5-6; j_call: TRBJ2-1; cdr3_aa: ASMELGAGEQF
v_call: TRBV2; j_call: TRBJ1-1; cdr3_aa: ASTSTEAF
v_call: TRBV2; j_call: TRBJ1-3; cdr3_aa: ASSLPVSGNTIY